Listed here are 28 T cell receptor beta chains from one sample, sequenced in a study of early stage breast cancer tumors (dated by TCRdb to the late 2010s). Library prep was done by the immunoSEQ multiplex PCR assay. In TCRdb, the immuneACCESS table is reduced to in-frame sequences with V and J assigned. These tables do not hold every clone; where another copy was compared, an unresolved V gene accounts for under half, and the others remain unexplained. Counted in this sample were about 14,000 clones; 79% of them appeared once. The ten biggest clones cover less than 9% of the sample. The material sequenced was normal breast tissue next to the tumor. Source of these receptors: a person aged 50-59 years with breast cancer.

The CDR3 loop reads CASSYGRTGVNEQFF. Written as DNA, the CDR3 is TGTGCCAGCAGTTACGGGAGGACAGGGGTCAATGAGCAGTTCTTC. The chain recombines TRBV6-6 with TRBJ2-1; 9 positions agree with TRBD1. After removal of 2 bases from V and 6 bases from J, the junction contained 5 bases not matched to a gene. Germline CDR1 is MNHNY and CDR2 is SVGAGI (reference sequence). The CDR3 length is 15 residues.

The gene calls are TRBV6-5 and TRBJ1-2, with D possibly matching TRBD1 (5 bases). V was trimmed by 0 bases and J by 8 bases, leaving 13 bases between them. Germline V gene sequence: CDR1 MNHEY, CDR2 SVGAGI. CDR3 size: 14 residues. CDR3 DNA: TGTGCCAGCAGTTACTCTCTGCAGGGCATGGGCTACACCTTC. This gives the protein CASSYSLQGMGYTF.

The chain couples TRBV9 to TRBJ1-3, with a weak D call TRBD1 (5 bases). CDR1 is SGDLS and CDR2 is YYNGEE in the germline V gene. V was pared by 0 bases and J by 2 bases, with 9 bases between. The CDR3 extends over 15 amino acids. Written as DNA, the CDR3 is TGTGCCAGCAGCGTAGGAAGGGGAACTGGAAACACCATATATTTT. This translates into CASSVGRGTGNTIYF.

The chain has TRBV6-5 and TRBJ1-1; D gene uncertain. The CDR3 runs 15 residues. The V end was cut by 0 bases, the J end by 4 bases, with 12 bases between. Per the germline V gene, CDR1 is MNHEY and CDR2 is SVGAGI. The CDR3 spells CASSYSTARTTEAFF. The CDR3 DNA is TGTGCCAGCAGTTACTCCACAGCCCGGACCACTGAAGCTTTCTTT.

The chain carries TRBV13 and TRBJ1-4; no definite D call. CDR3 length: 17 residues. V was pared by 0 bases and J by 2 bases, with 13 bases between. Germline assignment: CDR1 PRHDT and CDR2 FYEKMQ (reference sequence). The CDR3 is CASSLGGLSRTNEKLFF. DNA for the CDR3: TGTGCCAGCAGCTTAGGGGGTTTAAGTCGGACTAATGAAAAACTGTTTTTT. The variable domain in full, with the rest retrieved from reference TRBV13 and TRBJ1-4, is AAGVIQSPRHLIKEKRETATLKCYPIPRHDTVYWYQQGPGQDPQFLISFYEKMQSDKGSIPDRFSAQQFSDYHSELNMSSLELGDSALYFCASSLGGLSRTNEKLFFGSGTQLSVL.

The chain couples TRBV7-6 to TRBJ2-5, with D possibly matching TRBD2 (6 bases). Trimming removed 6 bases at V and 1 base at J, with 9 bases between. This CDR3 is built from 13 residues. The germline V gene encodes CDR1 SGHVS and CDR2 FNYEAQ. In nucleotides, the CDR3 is TGTGCCAGCAGTCGGGGAGGCCAAGAGACCCAGTACTTC. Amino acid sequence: CASSRGGQETQYF.

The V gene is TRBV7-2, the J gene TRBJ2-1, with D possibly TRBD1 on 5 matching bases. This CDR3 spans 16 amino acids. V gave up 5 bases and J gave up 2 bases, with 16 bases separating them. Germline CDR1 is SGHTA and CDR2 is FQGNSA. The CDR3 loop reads CASSVISGSTYNEQFF. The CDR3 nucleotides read TGTGCCAGCAGCGTCATATCAGGGTCCACCTACAATGAGCAGTTCTTC.

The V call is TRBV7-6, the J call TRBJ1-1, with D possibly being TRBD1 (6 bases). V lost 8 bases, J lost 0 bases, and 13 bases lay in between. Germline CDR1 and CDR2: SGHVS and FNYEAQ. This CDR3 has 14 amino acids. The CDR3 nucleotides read TGTGCCAGCTTCGACAGGCCCATGAACACTGAAGCTTTCTTT. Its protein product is CASFDRPMNTEAFF.

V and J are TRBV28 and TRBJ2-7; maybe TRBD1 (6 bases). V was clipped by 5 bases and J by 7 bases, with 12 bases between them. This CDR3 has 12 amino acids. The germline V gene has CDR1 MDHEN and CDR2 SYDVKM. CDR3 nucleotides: TGTGCCAGCAGTGGACAGTCGGAAGAGCAGTACTTC. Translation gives CASSGQSEEQYF.

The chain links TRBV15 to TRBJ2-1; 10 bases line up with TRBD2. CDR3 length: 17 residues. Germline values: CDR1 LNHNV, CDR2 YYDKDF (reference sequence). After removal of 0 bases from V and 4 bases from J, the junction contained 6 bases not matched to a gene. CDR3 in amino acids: CATSRDLSSGSYNEQFF. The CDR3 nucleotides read TGTGCCACCAGCAGAGATCTCTCTAGCGGGAGTTACAATGAGCAGTTCTTC.

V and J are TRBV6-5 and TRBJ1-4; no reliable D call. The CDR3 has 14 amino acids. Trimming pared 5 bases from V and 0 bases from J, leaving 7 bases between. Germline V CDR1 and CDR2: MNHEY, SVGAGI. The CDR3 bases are TGTGCCAGCAGTCCAGTGGCAACTAATGAAAAACTGTTTTTT. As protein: CASSPVATNEKLFF.

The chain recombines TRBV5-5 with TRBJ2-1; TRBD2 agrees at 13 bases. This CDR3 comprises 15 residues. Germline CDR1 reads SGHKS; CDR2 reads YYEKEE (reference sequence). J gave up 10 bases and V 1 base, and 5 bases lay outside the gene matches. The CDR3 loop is CASSLTSGGAGEQFF. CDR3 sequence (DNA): TGTGCCAGCAGCTTGACTAGCGGGGGGGCAGGGGAGCAGTTCTTC.

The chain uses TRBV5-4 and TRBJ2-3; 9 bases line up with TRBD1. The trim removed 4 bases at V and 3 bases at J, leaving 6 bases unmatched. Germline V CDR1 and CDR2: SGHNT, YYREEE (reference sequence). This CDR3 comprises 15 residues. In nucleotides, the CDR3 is TGTGCCAGCAGCGACACAGGGGGCGCAACAGATACGCAGTATTTT. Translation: CASSDTGGATDTQYF.

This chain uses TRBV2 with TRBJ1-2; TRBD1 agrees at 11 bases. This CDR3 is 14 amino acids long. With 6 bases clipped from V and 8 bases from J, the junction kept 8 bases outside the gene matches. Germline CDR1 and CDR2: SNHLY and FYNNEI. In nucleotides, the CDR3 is TGTGCCAGCAGGCAGGACAGGGGGCGGGGAGGCTACACCTTC. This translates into CASRQDRGRGGYTF.

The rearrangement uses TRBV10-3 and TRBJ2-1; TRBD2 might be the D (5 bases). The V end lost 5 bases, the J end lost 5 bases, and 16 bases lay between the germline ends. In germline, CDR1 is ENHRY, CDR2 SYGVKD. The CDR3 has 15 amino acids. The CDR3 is CAISPRVTQNNEQFF. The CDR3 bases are TGTGCCATCAGTCCGCGGGTTACACAAAACAATGAGCAGTTCTTC.

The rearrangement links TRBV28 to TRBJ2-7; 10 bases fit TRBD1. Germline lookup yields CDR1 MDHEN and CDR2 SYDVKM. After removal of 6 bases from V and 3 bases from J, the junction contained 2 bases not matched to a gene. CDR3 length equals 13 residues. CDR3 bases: TGTGCCAGCAGAGGACAGGGGGTCTACGAGCAGTACTTC. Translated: CASRGQGVYEQYF.

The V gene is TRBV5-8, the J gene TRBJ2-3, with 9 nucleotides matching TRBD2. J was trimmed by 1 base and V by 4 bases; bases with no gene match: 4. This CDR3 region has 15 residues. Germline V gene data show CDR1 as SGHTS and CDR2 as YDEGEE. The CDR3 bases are TGTGCCAGCAGCAAGAGACTAGCGGGCACAGATACGCAGTATTTT. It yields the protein CASSKRLAGTDTQYF.

CDR3 DNA sequence: TGTGCCAGCAGTGAGGCGGGGTGGTCTTACGAGCAGTACTTC. It specifies CASSEAGWSYEQYF. J is TRBJ2-7 and V is TRBV2, with a weak D call TRBD2 (6 bases). V was trimmed by 3 bases and J by 4 bases, leaving 13 bases between them. The CDR3 length is 14 residues. Germline V gene lookup returns CDR1 SNHLY and CDR2 FYNNEI.

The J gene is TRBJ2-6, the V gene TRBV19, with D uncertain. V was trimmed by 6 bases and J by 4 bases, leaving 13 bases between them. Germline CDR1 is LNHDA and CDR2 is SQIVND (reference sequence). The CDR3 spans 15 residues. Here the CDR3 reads CASSRRYGGANVLTF. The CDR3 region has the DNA TGTGCCAGTAGCCGTCGCTACGGAGGGGCCAACGTCCTGACTTTC. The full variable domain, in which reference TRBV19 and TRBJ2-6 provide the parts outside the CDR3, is DGGITQSPKYLFRKEGQNVTLSCEQNLNHDAMYWYRQDPGQGLRLIYYSQIVNDFQKGDIAEGYSVSREKKESFPLTVTSAQKNPTAFYLCASSRRYGGANVLTFGAGSRLTVL.

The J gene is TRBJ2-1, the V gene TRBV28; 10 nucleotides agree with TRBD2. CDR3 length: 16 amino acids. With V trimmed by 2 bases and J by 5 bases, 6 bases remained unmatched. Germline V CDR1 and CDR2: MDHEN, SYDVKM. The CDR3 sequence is CASSLESGGANNEQFF. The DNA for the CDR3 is TGTGCCAGCAGTTTAGAAAGCGGGGGGGCAAACAATGAGCAGTTCTTC.

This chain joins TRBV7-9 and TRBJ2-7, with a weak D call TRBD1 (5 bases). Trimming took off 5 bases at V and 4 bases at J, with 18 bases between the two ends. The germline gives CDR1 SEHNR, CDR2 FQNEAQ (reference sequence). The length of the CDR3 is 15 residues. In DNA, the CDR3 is TGTGCCAGCAGCAGCAGACAGAAAGGAGTTTACGAGCAGTACTTC. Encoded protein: CASSSRQKGVYEQYF.

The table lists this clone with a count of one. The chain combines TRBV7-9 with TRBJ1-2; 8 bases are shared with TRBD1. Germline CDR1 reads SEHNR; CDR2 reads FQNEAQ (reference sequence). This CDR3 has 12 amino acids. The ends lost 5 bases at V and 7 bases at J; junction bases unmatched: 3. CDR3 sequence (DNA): TGTGCCAGCAGCCCGGGACAGGTTGGCTACACCTTC. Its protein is CASSPGQVGYTF.

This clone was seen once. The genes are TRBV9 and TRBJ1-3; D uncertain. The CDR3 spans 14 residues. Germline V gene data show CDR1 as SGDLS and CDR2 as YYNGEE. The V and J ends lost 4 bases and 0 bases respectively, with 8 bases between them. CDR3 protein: CASSPRDSGNTIYF. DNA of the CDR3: TGTGCCAGCAGCCCTCGGGACTCTGGAAACACCATATATTTT.

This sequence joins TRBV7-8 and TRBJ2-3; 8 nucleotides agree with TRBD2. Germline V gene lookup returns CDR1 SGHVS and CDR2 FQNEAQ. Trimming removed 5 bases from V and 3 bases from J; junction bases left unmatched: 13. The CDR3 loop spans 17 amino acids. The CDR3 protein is CASSPYRGGGGTDTQYF. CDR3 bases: TGTGCCAGCAGCCCCTACCGGGGGGGCGGCGGAACAGATACGCAGTATTTT.

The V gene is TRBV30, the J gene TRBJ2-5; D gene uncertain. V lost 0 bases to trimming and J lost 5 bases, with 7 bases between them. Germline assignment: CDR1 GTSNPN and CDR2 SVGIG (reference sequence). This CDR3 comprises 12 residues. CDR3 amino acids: CAWSVLGETQYF. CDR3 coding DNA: TGTGCCTGGAGTGTACTTGGGGAGACCCAGTACTTC.

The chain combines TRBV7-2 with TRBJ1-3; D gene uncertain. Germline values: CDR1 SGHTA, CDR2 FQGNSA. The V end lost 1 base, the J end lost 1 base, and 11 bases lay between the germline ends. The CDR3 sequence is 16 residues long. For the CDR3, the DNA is TGTGCCAGCAGCTTAGTGACCTATACGTCTGGAAACACCATATATTTT. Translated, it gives CASSLVTYTSGNTIYF.

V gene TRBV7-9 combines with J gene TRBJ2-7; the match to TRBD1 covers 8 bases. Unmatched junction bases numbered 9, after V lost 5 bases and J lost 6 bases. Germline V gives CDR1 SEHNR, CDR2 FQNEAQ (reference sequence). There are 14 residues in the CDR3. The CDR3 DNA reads TGTGCCAGCAGCACGGACAGGGTCGGTCGCGAGCAGTACTTC. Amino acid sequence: CASSTDRVGREQYF. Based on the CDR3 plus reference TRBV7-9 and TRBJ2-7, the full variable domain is DTGVSQNPRHKITKRGQNVTFRCDPISEHNRLYWYRQTLGQGPEFLTYFQNEAQLEKSRLLSDRFSAERPKGSFSTLEIQRTEQGDSAMYLCASSTDRVGREQYFGPGTRLTVT.

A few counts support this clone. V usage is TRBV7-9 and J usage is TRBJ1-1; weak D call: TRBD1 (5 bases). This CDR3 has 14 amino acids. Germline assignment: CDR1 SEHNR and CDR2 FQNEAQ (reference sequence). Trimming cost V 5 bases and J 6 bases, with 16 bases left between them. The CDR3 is CASSTTQAGAEAFF. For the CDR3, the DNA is TGTGCCAGCAGCACCACACAGGCCGGGGCTGAAGCTTTCTTT.